The 11 T cell receptor beta chains listed next were all sequenced from one sample in a study of blood T cell repertoires in COVID-19. This table comes from immunoSEQ multiplex PCR, and its TCRdb copy is limited to in-frame clones, with some not included. The repertoire holds about 220,000 clones, with around 84% as singletons. Input material: peripheral blood. Receptors were obtained from a human donor in a cohort sampled during active COVID-19.

The chain couples TRBV7-6 to TRBJ2-5, with D possibly TRBD2 on 6 matching bases. Germline CDR1 is SGHVS and CDR2 is FNYEAQ. This CDR3 is 13 amino acids long. Trimming left V 5 bases short and J 4 bases short, with 11 bases between. The CDR3 region has the DNA TGTGCCAGCAGCGAACCTAGCGCAGAGACCCAGTACTTC. Translation gives CASSEPSAETQYF.

This chain connects TRBV2 to TRBJ2-2; 11 bases fit TRBD1. This CDR3 comprises 15 residues. From germline, CDR1 is SNHLY and CDR2 FYNNEI. V lost 6 bases, J lost 4 bases, and 4 bases stayed unmatched. The CDR3, as DNA: TGTGCCAGCAGCGAGGGACAGGGGGGCACCGGGGAGCTGTTTTTT. This codes for CASSEGQGGTGELFF.

The V gene is TRBV25-1, the J gene TRBJ1-2, with a tentative D call TRBD1 (6 bases). Trimming removed 5 bases from V and 8 bases from J, with 12 bases in between. The length of the CDR3 is 12 residues. Per the germline V gene, CDR1 is MGHDK and CDR2 is SYGVNS. CDR3 DNA sequence: TGTGCCAGCAGTTCACAGGGCTTCGGCTACACCTTC. It codes for CASSSQGFGYTF.

The chain carries TRBV29-1 and TRBJ2-7; D gene unclear. The ends were cut back, 5 bases at V and 3 bases at J, with 17 bases in the middle. Looked up from germline, CDR1 is SQVTM and CDR2 is ANQGSEA. This CDR3 has 14 amino acids. Here the CDR3 DNA reads TGCAGCGTTCCCCCGAGGTTTCCTGACTACGAGCAGTACTTC. It encodes CSVPPRFPDYEQYF.

This clone is a singleton in its sample. CDR3 residues: CASSSEGGVASYEQYF. CDR3 in DNA: TGTGCCAGCAGCTCCGAGGGTGGGGTCGCCTCCTACGAGCAGTACTTC. The rearrangement uses TRBV5-5 and TRBJ2-7; TRBD2 is a possible D gene (5 bases). The CDR3 is 16 residues long. Trimming left V 3 bases short and J 0 bases short, with 16 bases between. From germline, CDR1 is SGHKS and CDR2 YYEKEE (reference sequence).

The CDR3 reads CASSLASGEQYF. Written as DNA, the CDR3 is TGTGCCAGCAGCTTAGCGAGCGGCGAGCAGTACTTC. The J gene is TRBJ2-7, the V gene TRBV7-2; the D gene is possibly TRBD2 (5 bases). Germline V lookup: CDR1 SGHTA, CDR2 FQGNSA. Trimming took off 0 bases at V and 6 bases at J, with 6 bases between the two ends. This CDR3 has 12 residues.

The chain links TRBV5-4 to TRBJ2-3, with D uncertain. Per germline, CDR1 SGHNT and CDR2 YYREEE (reference sequence). Trimming removed 1 base from V and 0 bases from J, with 3 bases in between. CDR3 length: 13 amino acids. The CDR3 nucleotides are TGTGCCAGCAGCTTGCCTAGCACAGATACGCAGTATTTT. Protein: CASSLPSTDTQYF.

The chain combines TRBV7-8 with TRBJ1-2, with D perhaps matching TRBD1 (6 bases). This CDR3 comprises 15 residues. V lost 1 base to trimming and J lost 6 bases, with 15 bases between them. Germline V gene sequence: CDR1 SGHVS, CDR2 FQNEAQ. This CDR3 reads CASSLDLDRDDGYTF. Written as DNA, the CDR3 is TGTGCCAGCAGCTTAGACCTGGACAGAGACGATGGCTACACCTTC. The complete variable domain, with remaining parts taken from reference TRBV7-8 and TRBJ1-2, reads GAGVSQSPRYKVAKRGQDVALRCDPISGHVSLFWYQQALGQGPEFLTYFQNEAQLDKSGLPSDRFFAERPEGSVSTLKIQRTQQEDSAVYLCASSLDLDRDDGYTFGSGTRLTVV.

V is TRBV6-5 and J is TRBJ2-1; no reliable D call. The ends were cut back, 4 bases at V and 0 bases at J, with 13 bases in the middle. This CDR3 comprises 16 residues. Germline loops: CDR1 MNHEY, CDR2 SVGAGI. The CDR3 spells CASSLFIASSYNEQFF. CDR3 nucleotides: TGTGCCAGCAGTTTATTTATTGCTAGCTCCTACAATGAGCAGTTCTTC.

The CDR3 DNA is TGTGCCAGCAGTCTCACAGGGGGCCTATCACCCCTCCACTTT. This encodes CASSLTGGLSPLHF. The J gene is TRBJ1-6, the V gene TRBV28, with 9 bases identical to TRBD1. The CDR3 has 14 residues. The germline V gene encodes CDR1 MDHEN and CDR2 SYDVKM. Unmatched junction bases numbered 6, after V lost 5 bases and J lost 10 bases.

This clone was recorded a few times. V and J are TRBV7-9 and TRBJ1-1; D remains ambiguous. Between the trimmed V and J ends, which lost 4 bases and 0 bases, there was a span of 21 bases. Germline-derived CDR1 and CDR2 are SEHNR and FQNEAQ (reference sequence). The CDR3 is 18 amino acids. Written as DNA, the CDR3 is TGTGCCAGCAGCTCTTTACAAGACTTTGGATACATGAACACTGAAGCTTTCTTT. It is translated as CASSSLQDFGYMNTEAFF.